This is a list of T cell receptor beta chains from one sample in a study of cytomegalovirus exposure and HLA in healthy donors. Data came from immunoSEQ multiplex PCR; TCRdb stores just in-frame clones and leaves some out. Of around 64,000 clones listed, about 85% are singletons. The sample was PBMCs. Receptors were obtained from a female donor in good health and CMV-seronegative. The CDR3 runs from the conserved cysteine through the conserved F or W. Each record gives: clone size, J gene, V gene, D gene, CDR3 protein, CDR3 DNA. A D gene is named only where the DNA matches it firmly. The size of a clone is reported for some rows only, either as once, few or many, or as a class for expanded clones.

NA TRBJ2-7 TRBV7-9 NA CSSSPRGPDEQYF TGTTCCAGCAGCCCACGCGGGCCGGACGAGCAGTACTTC
once TRBJ2-2 TRBV7-2 TRBD2 CASSFSGRGAGELFF TGTGCCAGCAGCTTTAGCGGGAGAGGCGCCGGGGAGCTGTTTTTT
NA TRBJ1-1 TRBV7-2 NA CASSRRENTEAFF TGTGCCAGCAGCCGCAGGGAGAACACTGAAGCTTTCTTT
NA TRBJ1-2 TRBV28 NA CASSLWEQKLNGYTF TGTGCCAGCAGTTTATGGGAACAGAAATTGAATGGCTACACCTTC
NA TRBJ2-6 TRBV28 TRBD1 CASRSQGAVGANVLTF TGTGCCAGCAGATCACAGGGGGCGGTGGGGGCCAACGTCCTGACTTTC
few TRBJ2-5 TRBV6-1 TRBD2 CASSSMSGGQETQYF TGTGCCAGCAGCTCCATGTCGGGGGGGCAAGAGACCCAGTACTTC
NA TRBJ1-5 TRBV27 TRBD1 CAMTLSGTGSNQPQHF TGTGCCATGACCCTGTCCGGGACAGGGAGCAATCAGCCCCAGCATTTT
NA TRBJ2-1 TRBV11-1 NA CASSLGRNEQFF TGTGCCAGCAGCTTGGGGAGAAATGAGCAGTTCTTC
NA TRBJ1-1 TRBV27 NA CASSLFAAGLTTEAFF TGTGCCAGCAGTTTATTCGCGGCAGGGCTGACCACTGAAGCTTTCTTT
NA TRBJ2-7 TRBV14 TRBD2 CASSQPGLAGGLYEQYF TGTGCCAGCAGCCAGCCCGGACTAGCGGGAGGACTCTACGAGCAGTACTTC
NA TRBJ2-7 TRBV11-2 NA CASSLAGSYEQYF TGTGCCAGCAGCTTAGCAGGCTCCTACGAGCAGTACTTC
NA TRBJ1-4 TRBV30 NA CAWSVHGEEEKLFF TGTGCCTGGAGTGTACATGGGGAGGAGGAAAAACTGTTTTTT
once TRBJ2-1 TRBV5-1 TRBD2 CASSLLAGDYNEQFF TGCGCCAGCAGCTTACTAGCGGGGGATTACAATGAGCAGTTCTTC
NA TRBJ2-5 TRBV5-1 NA CASSLDPGVETQYF TGCGCCAGCAGCTTGGATCCGGGAGTGGAGACCCAGTACTTC